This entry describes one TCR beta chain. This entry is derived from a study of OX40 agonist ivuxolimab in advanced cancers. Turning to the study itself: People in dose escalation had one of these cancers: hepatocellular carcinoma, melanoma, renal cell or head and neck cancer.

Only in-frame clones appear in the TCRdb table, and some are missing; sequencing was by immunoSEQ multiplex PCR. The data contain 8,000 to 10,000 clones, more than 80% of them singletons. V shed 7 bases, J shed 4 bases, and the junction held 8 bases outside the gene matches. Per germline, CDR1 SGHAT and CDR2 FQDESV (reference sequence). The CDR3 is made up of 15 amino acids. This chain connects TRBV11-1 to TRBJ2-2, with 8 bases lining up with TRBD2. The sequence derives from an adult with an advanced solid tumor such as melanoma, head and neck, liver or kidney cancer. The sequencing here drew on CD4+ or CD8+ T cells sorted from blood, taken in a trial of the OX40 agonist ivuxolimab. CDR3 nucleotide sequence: TGTGCCAGCAAAGGGAAGCGGGAGAGCACCGGGGAGCTGTTTTTT. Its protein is CASKGKRESTGELFF.